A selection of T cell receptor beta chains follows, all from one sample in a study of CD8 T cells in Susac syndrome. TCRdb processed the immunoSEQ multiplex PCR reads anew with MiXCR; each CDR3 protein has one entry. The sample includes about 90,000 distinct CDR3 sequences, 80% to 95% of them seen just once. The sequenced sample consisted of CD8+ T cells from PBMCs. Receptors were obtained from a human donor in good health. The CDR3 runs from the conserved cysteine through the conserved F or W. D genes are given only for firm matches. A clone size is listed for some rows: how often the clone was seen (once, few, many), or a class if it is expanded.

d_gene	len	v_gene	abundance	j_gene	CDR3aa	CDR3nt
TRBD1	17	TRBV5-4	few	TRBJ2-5	CASSSLGGTGNQETQYF	TGTGCCAGCAGCTCCCTTGGGGGGACAGGGAACCAAGAGACCCAGTACTTC
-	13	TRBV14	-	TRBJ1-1	CASSQGQGAEAFF	TGTGCCAGCAGCCAAGGGCAGGGAGCTGAAGCTTTCTTT
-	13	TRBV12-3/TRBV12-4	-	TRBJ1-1	CASSFAGDTEAFF	TGTGCCAGCAGTTTCGCAGGTGACACTGAAGCTTTCTTT
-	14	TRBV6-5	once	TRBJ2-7	CASTAGVGFYEQYF	TGTGCCAGCACCGCAGGGGTTGGATTTTACGAGCAGTACTTC
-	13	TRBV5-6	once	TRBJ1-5	CASSFGGLQPQHF	TGTGCCAGCAGCTTCGGAGGGCTCCAGCCCCAGCATTTT
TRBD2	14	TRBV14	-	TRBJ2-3	CASSPGGAKDTQYF	TGTGCCAGCAGCCCCGGGGGGGCCAAAGATACGCAGTATTTT
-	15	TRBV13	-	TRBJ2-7	CASSLRQSAGYEQYF	TGTGCCAGCAGCTTAAGACAGTCCGCTGGGTACGAGCAGTACTTC
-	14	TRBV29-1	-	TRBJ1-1	CSVVEGGWDTEAFF	TGCAGCGTTGTAGAGGGGGGCTGGGACACTGAAGCTTTCTTT
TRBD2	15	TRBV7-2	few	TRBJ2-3	CASSLWGGSTDTQYF	TGTGCCAGCAGCTTATGGGGGGGAAGCACAGATACGCAGTATTTT
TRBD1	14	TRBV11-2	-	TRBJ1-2	CASSFGQGDDGYTF	TGTGCCAGCAGCTTCGGGCAGGGGGATGATGGCTACACCTTC
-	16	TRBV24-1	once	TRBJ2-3	CATSDPHGTSTDTQYF	TGTGCCACCAGTGATCCGCACGGGACTTCAACAGATACGCAGTATTTT
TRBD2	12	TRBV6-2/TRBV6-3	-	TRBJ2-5	CASRGGPETQYF	TGTGCCAGCCGGGGGGGCCCGGAGACCCAGTACTTC
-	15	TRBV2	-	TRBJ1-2	CASSEIARGSYGYTF	TGTGCCAGCAGTGAAATCGCCCGGGGTTCCTATGGCTACACCTTC
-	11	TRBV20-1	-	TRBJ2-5	CSGGGLETQYF	TGCAGTGGCGGAGGTTTGGAGACCCAGTACTTC
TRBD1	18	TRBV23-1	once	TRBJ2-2	CASTVKSSWDRYVGELFF	TGCGCCAGCACAGTCAAAAGCTCCTGGGACAGATATGTCGGGGAGCTGTTTTTT
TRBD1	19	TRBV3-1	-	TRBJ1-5	CASSQDQRTGQYSNQPQHF	TGTGCCAGCAGCCAAGATCAAAGGACAGGGCAATATAGCAATCAGCCCCAGCATTTT
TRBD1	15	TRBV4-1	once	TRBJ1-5	CASSLRDRADQPQHF	TGCGCCAGCAGCCTAAGGGACAGGGCAGATCAGCCCCAGCATTTT
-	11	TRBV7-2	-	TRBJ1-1	CASSLVLEAFF	TGTGCCAGCAGCTTAGTCCTTGAAGCTTTCTTT
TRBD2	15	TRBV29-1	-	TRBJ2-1	CSGGLAGGRDNEQFF	TGCAGCGGGGGACTAGCGGGGGGCAGAGACAATGAGCAGTTCTTC
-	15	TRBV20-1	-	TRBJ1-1	CSARDRELMNTEAFF	TGCAGTGCTAGAGATCGGGAGCTGATGAACACTGAAGCTTTCTTT
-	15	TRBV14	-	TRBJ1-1	CASSLTGHSNTEAFF	TGTGCCAGCAGCCTTACGGGACATTCGAACACTGAAGCTTTCTTT
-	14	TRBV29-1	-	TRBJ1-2	CSVSGQAGPYGYTF	TGCAGCGTTTCGGGTCAGGCCGGCCCTTATGGCTACACCTTC
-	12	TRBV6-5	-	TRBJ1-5	CASGGFNQPQHF	TGTGCCAGCGGGGGATTCAATCAGCCCCAGCATTTT
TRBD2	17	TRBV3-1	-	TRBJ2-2	CASSPRERGGLTGELFF	TGTGCCAGCAGCCCCCGAGAGCGGGGGGGCCTTACCGGGGAGCTGTTTTTT
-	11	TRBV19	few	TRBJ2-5	CASSRGETQYF	TGTGCCAGTAGTCGGGGGGAGACCCAGTACTTC
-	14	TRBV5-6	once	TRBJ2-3	CASSLGGDLDTQYF	TGTGCCAGCAGCTTGGGAGGGGATCTCGATACGCAGTATTTT
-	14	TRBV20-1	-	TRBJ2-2	CSARDILVTGELFF	TGCAGTGCTAGAGATATCCTGGTAACTGGGGAGCTGTTTTTT
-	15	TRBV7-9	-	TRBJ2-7	CASSLAQGTYYEQYF	TGTGCCAGCAGCTTAGCCCAGGGGACGTACTACGAGCAGTACTTC
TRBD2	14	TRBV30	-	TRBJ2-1	CASFAGGPGNEQFF	TGTGCCTCCTTCGCGGGGGGGCCGGGGAATGAGCAGTTCTTC
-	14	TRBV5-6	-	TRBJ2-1	CASSQILSGSEQFF	TGTGCCAGCAGCCAGATTCTATCGGGTAGTGAGCAGTTCTTC
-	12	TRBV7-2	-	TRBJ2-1	CASIDWGNEQFF	TGTGCCAGCATCGACTGGGGCAATGAGCAGTTCTTC
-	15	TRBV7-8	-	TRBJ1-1	CASSLLAGVNTEAFF	TGTGCCAGCAGCTTACTGGCAGGGGTGAACACTGAAGCTTTCTTT
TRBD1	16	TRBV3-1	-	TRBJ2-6	CASSPTTGEGANVLTF	TGTGCCAGCAGCCCAACGACAGGGGAAGGGGCCAACGTCCTGACTTTC
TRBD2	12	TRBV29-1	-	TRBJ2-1	CSASGGAGEQFF	TGCAGCGCCAGCGGGGGGGCCGGGGAGCAGTTCTTC
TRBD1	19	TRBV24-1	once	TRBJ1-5	CATSDLCVRRGPSNQPQHF	TGTGCCACCAGTGATCTGTGTGTGCGCAGGGGGCCAAGCAATCAGCCCCAGCATTTT
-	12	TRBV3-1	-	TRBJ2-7	CASSQGGVEQYF	TGTGCCAGCAGCCAAGGGGGAGTTGAGCAGTACTTC
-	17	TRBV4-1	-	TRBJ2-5	CASSQDWRDLSQETQYF	TGCGCCAGCAGCCAAGATTGGAGGGACTTAAGCCAAGAGACCCAGTACTTC
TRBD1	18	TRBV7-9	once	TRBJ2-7	CASRDTGGADPQTYEQYF	TGTGCCAGCAGAGATACAGGGGGCGCTGATCCTCAGACCTACGAGCAGTACTTC
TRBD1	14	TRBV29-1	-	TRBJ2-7	CSAARTGGLDEQYF	TGCAGCGCAGCTCGGACAGGGGGTCTGGACGAGCAGTACTTC
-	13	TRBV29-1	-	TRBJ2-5	CSVVGLGGETQYF	TGCAGCGTTGTCGGTTTGGGCGGGGAGACCCAGTACTTC
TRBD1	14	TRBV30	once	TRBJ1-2	CAWSVGGTVNGYTF	TGTGCCTGGAGTGTTGGGGGGACAGTTAATGGCTACACCTTC
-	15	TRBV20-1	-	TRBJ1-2	CSARDWWGGGHGYTF	TGCAGTGCTAGAGATTGGTGGGGGGGAGGACATGGCTACACCTTC
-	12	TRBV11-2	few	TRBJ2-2	CASSSGSGELFF	TGTGCCAGCAGTTCAGGGTCCGGGGAGCTGTTTTTT